The 21 T cell receptor beta chains reported below all come from one sample, sequenced in a study of blood T cell repertoires in COVID-19. Sequencing was performed with immunoSEQ multiplex PCR; in TCRdb, only in-frame clones are kept and a portion is missing. The sample has hundreds of thousands of clones, around 85% seen once. Specimen: PBMCs or T cells enriched from blood (not recorded which). Every receptor here comes from a woman in her forties or fifties in a cohort exposed to, infected with or recovered from COVID-19 (not recorded which).

The chain is built from TRBV5-5 and TRBJ1-1; tentatively, D is TRBD1 (6 bases). The CDR3 extends over 15 amino acids. Germline V gives CDR1 SGHKS, CDR2 YYEKEE (reference sequence). V was clipped by 4 bases and J by 7 bases, with 20 bases between them. CDR3 coding DNA: TGTGCCAGCAGCCCATCGCGTGTCAGGGGTGGTGAAGCTTTCTTT. This codes for CASSPSRVRGGEAFF.

V usage is TRBV7-9 and J usage is TRBJ2-7, with D tentatively TRBD1 (5 bases). V was trimmed by 5 bases and J by 4 bases, leaving 9 bases between them. The CDR3 sequence is 12 residues long. Germline CDR1 and CDR2: SEHNR and FQNEAQ (reference sequence). The CDR3 loop reads CASSPDTYEQYF. CDR3 sequence (DNA): TGTGCCAGCAGCCCGGACACGTACGAGCAGTACTTC.

The chain has TRBV10-2 and TRBJ2-2; TRBD1 is a possible D gene (5 bases). From germline, CDR1 is WSHSY and CDR2 SAAADI. V was cut by 4 bases and J by 5 bases, with 8 bases left in between. The CDR3 sequence is 13 residues long. The CDR3 is CASSVQGTGELFF. CDR3 sequence (DNA): TGCGCCAGCAGTGTCCAGGGAACCGGGGAGCTGTTTTTT.

The gene calls are TRBV6-5 and TRBJ2-3; a weak D match, TRBD2 (5 bases). The CDR3 has 12 amino acids. The germline V gene encodes CDR1 MNHEY and CDR2 SVGAGI. Trimming shortened V by 4 bases and J by 10 bases, and 12 bases separated the two germline ends. The CDR3 protein is CASSSTSRAQYF. CDR3 DNA sequence: TGTGCCAGCAGTTCAACTAGTAGAGCGCAGTATTTT.

V is TRBV27 and J is TRBJ2-7; 7 nucleotides line up with TRBD2. Trimming removed 5 bases from V and 3 bases from J; junction bases left unmatched: 10. Germline values: CDR1 MNHEY, CDR2 SMNVEV (reference sequence). This CDR3 contains 15 residues. The CDR3 nucleotides read TGTGCCAGCAGTCCCAGTGTAGGGAGGGTCTACGAGCAGTACTTC. Its protein product is CASSPSVGRVYEQYF.

The chain combines TRBV5-1 with TRBJ1-6, with a weak D call TRBD1 (6 bases). Germline loops: CDR1 SGHRS, CDR2 YFSETQ. The CDR3 covers 15 residues. V lost 3 bases and J lost 5, with 12 bases in between. CDR3 in amino acids: CASSWGTLDNSPLHF. The CDR3 DNA reads as TGCGCCAGCAGCTGGGGGACACTCGATAATTCACCCCTCCACTTT. Full variable domain (rest looked up from reference TRBV5-1 and TRBJ1-6): KAGVTQTPRYLIKTRGQQVTLSCSPISGHRSVSWYQQTPGQGLQFLFEYFSETQRNKGNFPGRFSGRQFSNSRSEMNVSTLELGDSALYLCASSWGTLDNSPLHFGNGTRLTVT.

V and J are TRBV11-3 and TRBJ2-1; TRBD2 matches 10 bases. The V gene end was trimmed by 5 bases and the J gene end by 4 bases; junction bases not matched to a gene: 5. In germline, CDR1 is SGHNT, CDR2 YENEEA. The CDR3 is 15 residues long. The CDR3 DNA sequence: TGTGCCAGCAGCCCCTTAGCGGGGGGTTACAATGAGCAGTTCTTC. Its protein is CASSPLAGGYNEQFF.

The chain combines TRBV7-9 with TRBJ1-4; D ambiguous. With 5 bases removed from V and 4 bases from J, the gap between germline ends came to 14 bases. CDR3 length: 15 amino acids. The germline gives CDR1 SEHNR, CDR2 FQNEAQ (reference sequence). The CDR3 bases are TGTGCCAGCAGCACCGACGGACTACTTAATGAAAAACTGTTTTTT. Its protein is CASSTDGLLNEKLFF.

The chain couples TRBV7-9 to TRBJ2-3, with D perhaps matching TRBD2 (5 bases). CDR1 is SEHNR, CDR2 FQNEAQ, per germline (reference sequence). Trimming took 2 bases from V and 4 from J, leaving 16 bases between them. The CDR3 is made up of 16 amino acids. CDR3: CASSLNSGFGADTQYF. The CDR3 DNA reads as TGTGCCAGCAGCTTAAATTCGGGGTTTGGAGCAGATACGCAGTATTTT. Supplemented by reference TRBV7-9 and TRBJ2-3, the full variable domain reads DTGVSQNPRHKITKRGQNVTFRCDPISEHNRLYWYRQTLGQGPEFLTYFQNEAQLEKSRLLSDRFSAERPKGSFSTLEIQRTEQGDSAMYLCASSLNSGFGADTQYFGPGTRLTVL.

The chain couples TRBV5-6 to TRBJ2-3; 10 bases are shared with TRBD2. CDR3 length: 13 amino acids. J gave up 8 bases and V 2 bases, and 2 bases lay outside the gene matches. Germline CDR1 reads SGHDT; CDR2 reads YYEEEE. CDR3 sequence reads: CASSFSGGSTQYF. CDR3 nucleotides: TGTGCCAGCAGCTTTAGCGGGGGGTCTACGCAGTATTTT.

The chain carries TRBV11-2 and TRBJ2-2; TRBD2 matches at 8 bases. The CDR3 covers 18 residues. Germline V gives CDR1 SGHAT, CDR2 FQNNGV. J lost 3 bases, V lost 3 bases, and 12 bases had no gene match. CDR3 sequence reads: CASSFGLAFTPDTGELFF. Written as DNA, the CDR3 is TGTGCCAGCAGCTTCGGACTAGCTTTCACTCCGGACACCGGGGAGCTGTTTTTT.

V and J are TRBV2 and TRBJ1-6; a possible D gene is TRBD1 (6 bases). Germline V lookup: CDR1 SNHLY, CDR2 FYNNEI. V gave up 11 bases and J gave up 0 bases, with 11 bases separating them. The CDR3 is 14 residues long. CDR3 sequence: CALRRGSYNSPLHF. CDR3 in DNA: TGTGCCTTACGCAGGGGCTCCTATAATTCACCCCTCCACTTT.

The CDR3 spells CASSLFPIVGTGGRLTPYEQYF. Written as DNA, the CDR3 is TGTGCCAGTAGTCTATTCCCGATCGTCGGGACAGGGGGTCGACTGACGCCCTACGAGCAGTACTTC. This chain links TRBV19 with TRBJ2-7, with 11 bases aligning to TRBD1. The CDR3 contains 22 residues. Unmatched junction bases numbered 26, after V lost 5 bases and J lost 2 bases. CDR1 is LNHDA and CDR2 is SQIVND in the germline V gene (reference sequence). The full variable domain, rest sourced from reference TRBV19 and TRBJ2-7, is DGGITQSPKYLFRKEGQNVTLSCEQNLNHDAMYWYRQDPGQGLRLIYYSQIVNDFQKGDIAEGYSVSREKKESFPLTVTSAQKNPTAFYLCASSLFPIVGTGGRLTPYEQYFGPGTRLTVT.

The chain couples TRBV27 to TRBJ2-1, with 8 nucleotides matching TRBD2. Germline trimming cut 5 bases from V and 0 bases from J; bases unmatched to any gene: 6. Germline CDR1 is MNHEY and CDR2 is SMNVEV (reference sequence). This CDR3 is built from 16 residues. The CDR3 loop reads CASSGTGTSSYNEQFF. CDR3 DNA: TGTGCCAGCAGTGGAACCGGGACTAGCTCCTACAATGAGCAGTTCTTC.

A few counts support this clone. The chain couples TRBV6-2 or TRBV6-3 to TRBJ2-1; tentatively, D is TRBD1 (6 bases). This CDR3 is 14 amino acids long. Germline V CDR1 and CDR2: MNHEY, SVGEGT. Trimming took 1 base from V and 5 from J, leaving 9 bases between them. As DNA, the CDR3 is TGTGCCAGCAGTTACTATGGGGGCGACAATGAGCAGTTCTTC. This sequence encodes CASSYYGGDNEQFF.

The chain links TRBV18 to TRBJ2-3; D is uncertain. The germline gives CDR1 KGHSH, CDR2 LQKENI. This CDR3 is built from 13 residues. Trimming stripped 0 bases from V and 2 bases from J, with 3 bases between. The CDR3 DNA reads TGTGCCAGCTCACCACCGGCCACAGATACGCAGTATTTT. Amino acid sequence: CASSPPATDTQYF.

J is TRBJ1-1 and V is TRBV10-3; perhaps TRBD1 as D (6 bases). CDR3 size: 16 residues. V was cut by 6 bases and J by 2 bases, with 19 bases left in between. Germline assignment: CDR1 ENHRY and CDR2 SYGVKD. The CDR3 region is CAIRGGGVYGNTEAFF. The CDR3 nucleotides are TGTGCCATCAGAGGGGGGGGCGTTTACGGAAACACTGAAGCTTTCTTT.

This clone was seen once. The rearrangement uses TRBV28 and TRBJ1-2; the D gene is possibly TRBD1 (6 bases). The CDR3 is 13 residues long. Trimming cost V 6 bases and J 3 bases, with 11 bases left between them. From germline, CDR1 is MDHEN and CDR2 SYDVKM. CDR3 nucleotide sequence: TGTGCCAGCAGCACCACAGGGTACTATGGCTACACCTTC. Amino acids: CASSTTGYYGYTF.

J is TRBJ1-5 and V is TRBV19; 10 positions agree with TRBD1. This CDR3 comprises 14 residues. CDR1 and CDR2 from the germline V gene are LNHDA and SQIVND (reference sequence). Trimming took 4 bases from V and 4 from J; bases not matched to a gene: 1. CDR3 nucleotides: TGTGCCAGTAGTAGGACAGGGGGGAATCAGCCCCAGCATTTT. Its protein product is CASSRTGGNQPQHF. Together with reference TRBV19 and TRBJ1-5, the CDR3 gives the full variable domain: DGGITQSPKYLFRKEGQNVTLSCEQNLNHDAMYWYRQDPGQGLRLIYYSQIVNDFQKGDIAEGYSVSREKKESFPLTVTSAQKNPTAFYLCASSRTGGNQPQHFGDGTRLSIL.

The V gene is TRBV18, the J gene TRBJ1-3; D perhaps matches TRBD1 (6 bases). The V end lost 5 bases, the J end lost 3 bases, and 14 bases lay between the germline ends. CDR1 KGHSH and CDR2 LQKENI come from the germline V gene. The CDR3 has 15 residues. The CDR3 region is CASSFDRTRGNTIYF. CDR3 coding DNA: TGTGCCAGCTCATTCGACAGGACGCGTGGAAACACCATATATTTT.

This chain joins TRBV19 and TRBJ1-5; D uncertain. There are 17 residues in the CDR3. V was pared by 3 bases and J by 1 base, with 16 bases between. Germline CDR1 LNHDA, CDR2 SQIVND (reference sequence). The chain's CDR3 is CASSMGGEMASNQPQHF. Written as DNA, the CDR3 is TGTGCCAGTAGTATGGGAGGTGAGATGGCCAGCAATCAGCCCCAGCATTTT. Full variable domain (outside the CDR3, taken from reference TRBV19 and TRBJ1-5): DGGITQSPKYLFRKEGQNVTLSCEQNLNHDAMYWYRQDPGQGLRLIYYSQIVNDFQKGDIAEGYSVSREKKESFPLTVTSAQKNPTAFYLCASSMGGEMASNQPQHFGDGTRLSIL.